The 2 T cell receptor beta chains reported below all come from one sample, sequenced in a study of T cells in localized non-small cell lung cancer (dated by TCRdb to 2018 to 2021). Library preparation employed the immunoSEQ multiplex PCR assay. TCRdb provides this immuneACCESS table in a form limited to in-frame rearrangements. Some clones are lacking; in checked studies, under half of them reflect an unresolved V gene, and why the rest are absent is not known. The sample table holds more than 1,400 clones, of which approximately 38% were seen once. The biggest ten clones account for roughly 8.8% of the sample. Source: lung tumor tissue, taken before any cancer treatment. The receptors were sampled from a male donor at least 60 years old with stage I squamous cell lung carcinoma.

This clone is categorized as medium-sized. J is TRBJ1-1 and V is TRBV11-3; D perhaps matches TRBD1 (6 bases). Germline-derived CDR1 and CDR2 are SGHNT and YENEEA. The CDR3 sequence is 15 residues long. V was trimmed by 5 bases and J by 3 bases, leaving 16 bases between them. The CDR3 loop reads CASSSWAGAHTEAFF. CDR3 nucleotide sequence: TGTGCCAGCAGCAGTTGGGCGGGGGCTCACACTGAAGCTTTCTTT.

The chain combines TRBV29-1 with TRBJ1-5; no clear D gene. Germline CDR1 reads SQVTM; CDR2 reads ANQGSEA. V was pared by 6 bases and J by 5 bases, with 17 bases between. The CDR3 is 14 amino acids. CDR3 amino acids: CSVATTQPDQPQHF. CDR3 coding DNA: TGCAGCGTCGCCACCACACAGCCAGATCAGCCCCAGCATTTT.